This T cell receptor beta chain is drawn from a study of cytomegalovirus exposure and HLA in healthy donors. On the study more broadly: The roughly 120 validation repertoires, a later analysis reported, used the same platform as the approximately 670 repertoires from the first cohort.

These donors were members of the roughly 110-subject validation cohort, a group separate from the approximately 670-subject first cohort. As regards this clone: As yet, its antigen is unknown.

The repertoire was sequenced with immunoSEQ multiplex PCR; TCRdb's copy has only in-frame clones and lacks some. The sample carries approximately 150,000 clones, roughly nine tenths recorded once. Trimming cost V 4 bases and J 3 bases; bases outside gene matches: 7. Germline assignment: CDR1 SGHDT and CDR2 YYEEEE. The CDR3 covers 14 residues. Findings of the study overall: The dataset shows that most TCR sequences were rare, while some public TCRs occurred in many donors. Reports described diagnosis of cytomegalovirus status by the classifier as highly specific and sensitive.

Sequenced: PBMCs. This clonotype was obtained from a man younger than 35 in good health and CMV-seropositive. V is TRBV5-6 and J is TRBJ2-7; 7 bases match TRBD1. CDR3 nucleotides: TGTGCCAGCAGCGATCCCGGGACAGACTACGAGCAGTACTTC. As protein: CASSDPGTDYEQYF.